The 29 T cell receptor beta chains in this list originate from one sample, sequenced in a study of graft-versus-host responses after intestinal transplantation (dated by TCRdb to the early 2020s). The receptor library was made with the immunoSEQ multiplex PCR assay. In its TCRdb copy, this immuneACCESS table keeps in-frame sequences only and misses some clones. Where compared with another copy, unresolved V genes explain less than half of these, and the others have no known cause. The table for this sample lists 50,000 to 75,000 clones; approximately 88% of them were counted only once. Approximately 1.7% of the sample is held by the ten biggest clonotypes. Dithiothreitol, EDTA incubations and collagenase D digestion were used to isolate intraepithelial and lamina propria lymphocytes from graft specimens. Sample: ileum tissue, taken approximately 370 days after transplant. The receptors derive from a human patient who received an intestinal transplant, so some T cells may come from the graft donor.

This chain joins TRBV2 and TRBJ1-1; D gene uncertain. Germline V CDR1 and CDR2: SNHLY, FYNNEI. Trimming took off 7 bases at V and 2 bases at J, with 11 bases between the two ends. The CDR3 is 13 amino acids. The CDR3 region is CASTLTVNTEAFF. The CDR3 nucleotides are TGTGCCAGCACCCTAACGGTTAACACTGAAGCTTTCTTT.

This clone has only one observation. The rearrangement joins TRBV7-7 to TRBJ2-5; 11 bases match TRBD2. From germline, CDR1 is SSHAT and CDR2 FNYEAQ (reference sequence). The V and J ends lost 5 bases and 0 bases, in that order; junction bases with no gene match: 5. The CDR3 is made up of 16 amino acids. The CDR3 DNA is TGTGCCAGCAGCCCTACTAGCGGGGGAGACCAAGAGACCCAGTACTTC. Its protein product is CASSPTSGGDQETQYF.

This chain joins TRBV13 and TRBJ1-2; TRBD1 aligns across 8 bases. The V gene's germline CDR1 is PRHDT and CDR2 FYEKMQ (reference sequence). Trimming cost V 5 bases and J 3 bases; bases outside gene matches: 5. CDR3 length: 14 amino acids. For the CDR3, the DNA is TGTGCCAGCAGCGCATACAGGGGGGACTATGGCTACACCTTC. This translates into CASSAYRGDYGYTF.

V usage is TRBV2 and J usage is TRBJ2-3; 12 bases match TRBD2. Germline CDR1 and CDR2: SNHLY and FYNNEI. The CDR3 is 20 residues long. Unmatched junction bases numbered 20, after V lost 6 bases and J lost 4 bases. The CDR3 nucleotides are TGTGCCAGCAGAGGGGGCGTGGGTTTTACTAGCGGGAGGTATGCAGATACGCAGTATTTT. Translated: CASRGGVGFTSGRYADTQYF.

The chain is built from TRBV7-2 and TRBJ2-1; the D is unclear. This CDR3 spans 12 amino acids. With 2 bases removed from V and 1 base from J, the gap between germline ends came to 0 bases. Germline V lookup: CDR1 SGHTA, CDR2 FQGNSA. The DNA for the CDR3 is TGTGCCAGCAGCTTATCCTACAATGAGCAGTTCTTC. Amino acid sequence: CASSLSYNEQFF.

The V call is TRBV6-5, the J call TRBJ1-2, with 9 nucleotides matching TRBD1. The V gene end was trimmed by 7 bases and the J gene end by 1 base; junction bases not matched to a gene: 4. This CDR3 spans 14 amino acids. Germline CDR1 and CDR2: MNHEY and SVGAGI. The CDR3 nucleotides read TGTGCCAGCACCGTGACAGGGGGTAACTATGGCTACACCTTC. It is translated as CASTVTGGNYGYTF.

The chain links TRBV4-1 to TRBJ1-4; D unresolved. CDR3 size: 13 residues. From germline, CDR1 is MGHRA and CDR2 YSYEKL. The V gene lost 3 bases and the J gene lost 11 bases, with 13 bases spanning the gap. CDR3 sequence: CASSHDGIHKLFF. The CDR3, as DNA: TGCGCCAGCAGCCACGACGGGATACACAAACTGTTTTTT.

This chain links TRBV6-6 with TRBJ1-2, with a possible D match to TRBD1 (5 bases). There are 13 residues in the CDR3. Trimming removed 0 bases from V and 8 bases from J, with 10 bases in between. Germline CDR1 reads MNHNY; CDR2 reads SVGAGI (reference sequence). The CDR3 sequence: CASSYSDGGGYTF. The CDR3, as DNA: TGTGCCAGCAGTTACTCGGACGGGGGAGGCTACACCTTC.

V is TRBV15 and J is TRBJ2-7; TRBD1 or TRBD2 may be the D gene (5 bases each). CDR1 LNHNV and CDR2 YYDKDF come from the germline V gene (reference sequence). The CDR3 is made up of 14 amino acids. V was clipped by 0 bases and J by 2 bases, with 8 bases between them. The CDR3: CATSRDRGAYEQYF. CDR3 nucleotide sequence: TGTGCCACCAGCAGAGATAGAGGGGCCTACGAGCAGTACTTC. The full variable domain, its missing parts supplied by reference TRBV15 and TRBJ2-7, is DAMVIQNPRYQVTQFGKPVTLSCSQTLNHNVMYWYQQKSSQAPKLLFHYYDKDFNNEADTPDNFQSRRPNTSFCFLDIRSPGLGDTAMYLCATSRDRGAYEQYFGPGTRLTVT.

This CDR3 reads CASGLVLGGTPDNEKLFF. The CDR3 DNA is TGTGCTAGTGGTTTGGTCCTCGGAGGGACACCCGATAATGAAAAACTGTTTTTT. V gene TRBV12-5 combines with J gene TRBJ1-4, with D possibly TRBD1 on 6 matching bases. V was clipped by 0 bases and J by 4 bases, with 18 bases between them. Germline V CDR1 and CDR2: LGHNT, FRNRAP. CDR3 length equals 18 residues.

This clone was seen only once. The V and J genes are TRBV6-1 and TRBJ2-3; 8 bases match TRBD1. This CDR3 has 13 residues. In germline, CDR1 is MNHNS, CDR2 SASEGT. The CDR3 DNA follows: TGTGGGACAGGGACAGGAGACACAGATACGCAGTATTTT. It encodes CGTGTGDTDTQYF.

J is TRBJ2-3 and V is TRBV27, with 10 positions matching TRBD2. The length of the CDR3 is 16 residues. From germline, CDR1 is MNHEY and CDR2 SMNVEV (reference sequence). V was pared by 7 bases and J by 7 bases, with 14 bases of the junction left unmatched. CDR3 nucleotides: TGTGCCAGCAAGGCCGATCTAGCGGGAGTTGGAAATACGCAGTATTTT. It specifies CASKADLAGVGNTQYF.

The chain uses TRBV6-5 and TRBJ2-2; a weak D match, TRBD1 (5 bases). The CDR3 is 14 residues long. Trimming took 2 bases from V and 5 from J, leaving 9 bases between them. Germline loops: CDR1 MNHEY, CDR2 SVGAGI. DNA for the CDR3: TGTGCCAGCAGTTACGGCAGGGTAACCGGGGAGCTGTTTTTT. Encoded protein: CASSYGRVTGELFF.

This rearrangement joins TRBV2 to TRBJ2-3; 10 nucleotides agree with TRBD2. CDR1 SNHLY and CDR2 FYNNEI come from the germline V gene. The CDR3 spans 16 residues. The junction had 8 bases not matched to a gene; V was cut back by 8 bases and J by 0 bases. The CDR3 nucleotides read TGTGCCAGCTCACTAGCGGGGTCCCTCAGCACAGATACGCAGTATTTT. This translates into CASSLAGSLSTDTQYF.

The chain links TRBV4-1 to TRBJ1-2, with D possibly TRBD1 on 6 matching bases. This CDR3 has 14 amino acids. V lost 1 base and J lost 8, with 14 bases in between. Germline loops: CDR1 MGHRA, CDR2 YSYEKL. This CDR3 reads CASSQASAGEGYTF. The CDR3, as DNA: TGCGCCAGCAGCCAAGCGTCGGCAGGGGAAGGCTACACCTTC.

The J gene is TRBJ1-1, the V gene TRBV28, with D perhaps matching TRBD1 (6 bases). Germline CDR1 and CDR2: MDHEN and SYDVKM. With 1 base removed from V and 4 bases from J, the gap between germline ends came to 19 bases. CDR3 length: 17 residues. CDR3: CASSLFITGLGGTEAFF. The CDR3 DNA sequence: TGTGCCAGCAGTTTATTCATTACGGGGTTAGGGGGCACTGAAGCTTTCTTT.

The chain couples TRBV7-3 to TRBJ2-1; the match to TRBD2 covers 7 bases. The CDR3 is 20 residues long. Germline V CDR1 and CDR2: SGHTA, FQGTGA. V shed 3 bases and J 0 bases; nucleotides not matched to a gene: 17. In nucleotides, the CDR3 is TGTGCCAGCAGCTTGCGTGATCCAAGACTAGCTGGTAGCTCCTACAATGAGCAGTTCTTC. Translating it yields CASSLRDPRLAGSSYNEQFF.

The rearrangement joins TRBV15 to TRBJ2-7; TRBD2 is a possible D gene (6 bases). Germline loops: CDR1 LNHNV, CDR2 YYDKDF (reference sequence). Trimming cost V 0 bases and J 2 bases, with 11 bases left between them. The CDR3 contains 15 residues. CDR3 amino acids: CATSREMGGAYEQYF. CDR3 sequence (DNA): TGTGCCACCAGCAGAGAAATGGGGGGTGCCTACGAGCAGTACTTC.

The CDR3: CAISPGTGWNTEAFF. The CDR3 DNA sequence: TGTGCCATCAGTCCCGGGACAGGGTGGAACACTGAAGCTTTCTTT. The chain links TRBV10-3 to TRBJ1-1; 9 nucleotides match TRBD1. Per germline, CDR1 ENHRY and CDR2 SYGVKD. CDR3 length equals 15 residues. J was trimmed by 1 base and V by 5 bases; bases with no gene match: 5.

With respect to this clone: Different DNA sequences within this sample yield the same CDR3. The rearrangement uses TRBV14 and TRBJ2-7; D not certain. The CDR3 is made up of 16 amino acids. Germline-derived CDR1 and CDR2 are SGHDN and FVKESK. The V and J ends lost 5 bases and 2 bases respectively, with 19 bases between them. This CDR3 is CASSLRAGHHTYEQYF. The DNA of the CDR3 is TGTGCCAGCAGCTTAAGAGCCGGGCACCATACCTACGAGCAGTACTTC.

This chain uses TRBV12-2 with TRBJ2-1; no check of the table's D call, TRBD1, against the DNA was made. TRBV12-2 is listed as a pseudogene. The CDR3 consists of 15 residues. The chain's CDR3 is CASRSTGVTYNEQFF. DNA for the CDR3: TGTGCAAGTCGCTCGACAGGGGTCACCTACAATGAGCAGTTCTTC.

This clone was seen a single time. DNA of the CDR3: TGTGCCAGCAGCGTCCCGGGACAGGGCGCCGGAGCTTTCTTT. Encoded protein: CASSVPGQGAGAFF. The chain combines TRBV11-2 with TRBJ1-1; the match to TRBD1 covers 9 bases. The CDR3 contains 14 residues. Trimming at V came to 5 bases and at J to 10 bases, leaving 11 bases not matched to a gene. The germline gives CDR1 SGHAT, CDR2 FQNNGV.

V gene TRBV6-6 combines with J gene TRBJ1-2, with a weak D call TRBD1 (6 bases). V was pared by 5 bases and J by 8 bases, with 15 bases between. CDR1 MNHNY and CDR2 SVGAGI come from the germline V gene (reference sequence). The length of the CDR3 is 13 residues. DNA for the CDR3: TGTGCCAGCAGTCCTCCCAGACAGGAAGGCTACACCTTC. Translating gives CASSPPRQEGYTF.

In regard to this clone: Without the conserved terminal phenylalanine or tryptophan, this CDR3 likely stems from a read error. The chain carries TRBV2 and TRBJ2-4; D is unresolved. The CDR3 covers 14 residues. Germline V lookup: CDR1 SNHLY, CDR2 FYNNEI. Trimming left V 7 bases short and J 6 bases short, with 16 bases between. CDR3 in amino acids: CASIEVGWGNIQYL. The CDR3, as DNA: TGTGCCAGCATCGAGGTGGGGTGGGGAAACATTCAGTACCTC.

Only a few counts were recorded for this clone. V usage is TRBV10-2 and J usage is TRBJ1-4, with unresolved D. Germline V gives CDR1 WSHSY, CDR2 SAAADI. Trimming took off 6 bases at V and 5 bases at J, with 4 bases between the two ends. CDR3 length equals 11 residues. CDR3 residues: CASRQNEKLFF. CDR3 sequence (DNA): TGCGCCAGCAGACAGAATGAAAAACTGTTTTTT.

The CDR3 spells CSATWDRIKYF. The CDR3 nucleotides read TGCAGCGCTACCTGGGACAGGATAAAATACTTC. This chain links TRBV29-1 with TRBJ2-7, with TRBD1 matching over 8 bases. The CDR3 covers 11 residues. CDR1 and CDR2 (germline): SQVTM, ANQGSEA. V was clipped by 7 bases and J by 13 bases; unmatched bases: 12.

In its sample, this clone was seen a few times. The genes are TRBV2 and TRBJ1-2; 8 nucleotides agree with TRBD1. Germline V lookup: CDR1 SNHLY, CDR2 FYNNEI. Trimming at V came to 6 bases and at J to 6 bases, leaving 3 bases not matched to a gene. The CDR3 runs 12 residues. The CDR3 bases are TGTGCCAGCAGGCCGACAGGGGATGGCTACACCTTC. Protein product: CASRPTGDGYTF. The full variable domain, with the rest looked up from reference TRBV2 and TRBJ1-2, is EPEVTQTPSHQVTQMGQEVILRCVPISNHLYFYWYRQILGQKVEFLVSFYNNEISEKSEIFDDQFSVERPDGSNFTLKIRSTKLEDSAMYFCASRPTGDGYTFGSGTRLTVV.

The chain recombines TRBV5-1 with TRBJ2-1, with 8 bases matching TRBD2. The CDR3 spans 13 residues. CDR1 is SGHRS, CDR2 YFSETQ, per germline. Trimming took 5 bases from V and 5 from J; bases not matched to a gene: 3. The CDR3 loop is CASSASGHNEQFF. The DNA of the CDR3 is TGCGCCAGCAGTGCTAGCGGGCACAATGAGCAGTTCTTC.

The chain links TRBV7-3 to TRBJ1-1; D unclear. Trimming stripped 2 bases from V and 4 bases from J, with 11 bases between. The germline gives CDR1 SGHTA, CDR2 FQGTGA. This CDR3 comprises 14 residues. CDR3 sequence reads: CASSLLPGSTEAFF. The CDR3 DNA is TGTGCCAGCAGCTTACTTCCAGGTAGCACTGAAGCTTTCTTT.